This T cell receptor beta chain was recovered during a study of monozygotic twins with inflammatory bowel disease. General study results and limits: Resolution of different T cell subtypes was not achieved.

As regards this clonotype: Its antigen is unidentified.

Germline V gene data show CDR1 as MGHDK and CDR2 as SYGVNS. This CDR3 has 15 residues. Both the TCRalpha cDNA and the TCRbeta cDNA were taken through two nested PCRs, lasting around 15 and 9 cycles. TCRdb reprocessed the 5' RACE reads and keeps a single row for each CDR3 protein, giving no DNA. The sample features 300,000 to 450,000 distinct CDR3 sequences, with 2% to 3% in its top ten. Sequencing was carried out using blood. The source of this sequence is a human donor with ulcerative colitis or Crohn's disease, or a healthy co-twin of an affected twin (not recorded which). The rearrangement uses TRBV25-1 and TRBJ2-7. The CDR3 sequence: CASSESQTYVYEQYF.